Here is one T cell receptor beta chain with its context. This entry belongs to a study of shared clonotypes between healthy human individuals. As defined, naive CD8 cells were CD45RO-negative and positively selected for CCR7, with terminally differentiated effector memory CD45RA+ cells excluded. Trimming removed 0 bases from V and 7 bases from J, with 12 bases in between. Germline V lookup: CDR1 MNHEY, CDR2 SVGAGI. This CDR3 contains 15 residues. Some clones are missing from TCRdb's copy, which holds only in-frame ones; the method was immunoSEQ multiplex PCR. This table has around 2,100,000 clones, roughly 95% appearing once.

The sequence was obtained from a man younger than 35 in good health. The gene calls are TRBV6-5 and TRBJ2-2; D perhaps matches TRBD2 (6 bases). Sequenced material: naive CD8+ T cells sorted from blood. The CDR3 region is CASSYSSGAGGELFF. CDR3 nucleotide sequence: TGTGCCAGCAGTTACTCGAGTGGAGCGGGCGGGGAGCTGTTTTTT.